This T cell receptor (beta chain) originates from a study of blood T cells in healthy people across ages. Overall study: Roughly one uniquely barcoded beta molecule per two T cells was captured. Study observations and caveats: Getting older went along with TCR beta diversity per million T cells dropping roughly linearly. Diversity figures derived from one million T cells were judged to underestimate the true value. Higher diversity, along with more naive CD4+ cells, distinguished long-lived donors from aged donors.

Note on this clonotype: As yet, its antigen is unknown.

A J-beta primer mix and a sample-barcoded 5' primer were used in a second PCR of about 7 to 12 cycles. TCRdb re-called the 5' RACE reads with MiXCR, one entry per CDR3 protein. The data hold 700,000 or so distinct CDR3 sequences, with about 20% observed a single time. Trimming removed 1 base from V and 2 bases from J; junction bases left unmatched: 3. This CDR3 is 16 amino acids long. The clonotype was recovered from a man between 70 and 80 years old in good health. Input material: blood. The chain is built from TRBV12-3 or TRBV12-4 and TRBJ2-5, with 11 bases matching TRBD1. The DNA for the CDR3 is TGTGCCAGCAGTTTAGTGGACAGGGGGCTTCAAGAGACCCAGTACTTC. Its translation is CASSLVDRGLQETQYF.